The 11 T cell receptor beta chains in this list originate from one sample, sequenced in a study of response to subunit inactivated influenza vaccine (dated by TCRdb to between 2017 and 2018). The library was made by RT-PCR. Instrument used: Illumina HiSeq 2500. TCRdb cleaned the public reads at Q25 with fastp, built clones with MiXCR and kept in-frame beta chains. Here each entry gathers all rows of one CDR3 protein and keeps the most common genes and DNA. The sample contains 560,000 or so distinct CDR3 sequences, roughly 8.2% of them found a single time. The top ten clonotypes cover 10% to 15% of the sample. The sequencing here drew on PBMCs from blood, taken approximately 25 months after vaccination. Every receptor here comes from a man aged 50-75 years who received an inactivated influenza vaccine. Donor details come from another sample of the same person, matched by shared clones.

This clonotype was counted only a few times. The CDR3 sequence is CASSLEVVRARGSGANVLTF. Written as DNA, the CDR3 is TGTGCCAGCAGCTTAGAAGTTGTGCGGGCTAGAGGGTCTGGGGCCAACGTCCTGACTTTC. The chain couples TRBV11-2 to TRBJ2-6, with D maybe TRBD2 (5 bases). From germline, CDR1 is SGHAT and CDR2 FQNNGV. CDR3 size: 20 residues. V lost 0 bases to trimming and J lost 1 base, with 19 bases between them.

The genes are TRBV20-1 and TRBJ2-7, with D possibly being TRBD1 (6 bases). Trimming pared 3 bases from V and 0 bases from J, leaving 12 bases between. CDR3 size: 14 residues. Germline V gene sequence: CDR1 DFQATT, CDR2 SNEGSKA (reference sequence). The CDR3 here is CSASLRQVSYEQYF. CDR3 DNA sequence: TGCAGTGCTAGCCTAAGACAGGTCTCCTACGAGCAGTACTTC.

This clonotype has at least ten counts. The rearrangement joins TRBV2 to TRBJ2-1; the match to TRBD2 covers 10 bases. The CDR3 length is 18 residues. In germline, CDR1 is SNHLY, CDR2 FYNNEI. The V segment lost 6 bases and the J segment 0 bases; nucleotides outside the gene matches: 11. CDR3 amino acids: CASRKRTSGYSSYNEQFF. The DNA for the CDR3 is TGTGCCAGCAGGAAGAGGACTAGCGGCTATAGCTCCTACAATGAGCAGTTCTTC.

This clonotype is a singleton in its sample. V usage is TRBV5-5 and J usage is TRBJ2-1; the D is unclear. The CDR3 covers 13 residues. The germline gives CDR1 SGHKS, CDR2 YYEKEE (reference sequence). V shed 4 bases and J shed 6 bases, with 11 bases lying between them. The CDR3 is CASSPGLTNEQFF. The CDR3 DNA sequence: TGTGCCAGCAGCCCCGGGCTCACCAATGAGCAGTTCTTC.

The chain has TRBV30 and TRBJ1-5; tentatively, D is TRBD1 (5 bases). Trimming stripped 2 bases from V and 6 bases from J, with 20 bases between. Germline V CDR1 and CDR2: GTSNPN, SVGIG (reference sequence). The CDR3 length is 16 residues. In nucleotides, the CDR3 is TGTGCCTGGAGTCTCGCAGGGCATGGGGCAAGTCAGCCCCAGCATTTT. The encoded protein is CAWSLAGHGASQPQHF.

The V gene is TRBV20-1, the J gene TRBJ2-3, with D possibly TRBD2 on 6 matching bases. The CDR3 has 15 amino acids. Germline V CDR1 and CDR2: DFQATT, SNEGSKA (reference sequence). With 2 bases removed from V and 4 bases from J, the gap between germline ends came to 16 bases. CDR3 nucleotide sequence: TGCAGTGCTAGAAACCTCGGTAGCGGCTCAGATACGCAGTATTTT. Amino acids: CSARNLGSGSDTQYF.

This chain links TRBV10-3 with TRBJ2-1; 10 nucleotides agree with TRBD1. The length of the CDR3 is 15 residues. Germline loops: CDR1 ENHRY, CDR2 SYGVKD. Trimming removed 4 bases from V and 8 bases from J; junction bases left unmatched: 8. DNA of the CDR3: TGTGCCATCAGTGGGACAGGGGGTGTTTTAGATGAGCAGTTCTTC. Its translation is CAISGTGGVLDEQFF.

The rearrangement links TRBV6-5 to TRBJ2-3; 9 bases are a match to TRBD2. The CDR3 contains 19 residues. The germline V gene has CDR1 MNHEY and CDR2 SVGAGI. The J segment lost 1 base and the V segment lost 10 bases, leaving 21 bases of the junction unmatched. The CDR3 is CAIREGASGGSLRTDTQYF. In DNA, the CDR3 is TGTGCCATCAGGGAAGGGGCGAGCGGGGGGTCACTACGCACAGATACGCAGTATTTT.

This clonotype was recorded a few times. The rearrangement joins TRBV7-6 to TRBJ2-7; unclear D gene. Deletions cut 3 bases from V and 2 bases from J, with 8 bases between. CDR1 and CDR2 from the germline V gene are SGHVS and FNYEAQ. CDR3 length equals 13 residues. This chain's CDR3 is CASSLDGTYEQYF. In DNA form, the CDR3 reads TGTGCCAGCAGCTTGGACGGCACCTACGAGCAGTACTTC.

The V call is TRBV19, the J call TRBJ2-2, with D possibly TRBD1 on 7 matching bases. From germline, CDR1 is LNHDA and CDR2 SQIVND (reference sequence). V shed 6 bases and J shed 1 base, with 12 bases lying between them. This CDR3 comprises 15 residues. The CDR3 sequence: CASRAGQLNTGELFF. The CDR3 nucleotides read TGTGCCAGTAGGGCGGGACAGTTGAACACCGGGGAGCTGTTTTTT.

The CDR3 bases are TGCAGCGCCAGGACAGGGAATTCGAACACTGAAGCTTTCTTT. Protein: CSARTGNSNTEAFF. This sequence joins TRBV29-1 and TRBJ1-1; TRBD1 aligns across 8 bases. The V gene end was trimmed by 7 bases and the J gene end by 1 base; junction bases not matched to a gene: 8. The V gene's germline CDR1 is SQVTM and CDR2 ANQGSEA. The CDR3 has 14 amino acids.